This T cell receptor beta chain is from a study of T cells after yellow fever vaccination. Turning to the study itself: Preparing low-cell-number fractions relied on SMART-Seq v4 Ultra Low Input. General study points: Most clones from primary vaccination resurfaced after the booster (around 95% CD4, around 90% CD8). A weaker secondary response peaked on day 5, the primary on day 15.

This CDR3 has 19 amino acids. V lost 3 bases and J lost 3; bases outside the gene matches: 18. CDR1 and CDR2 from the germline V gene are SGHVS and FNYEAQ. This clonotype has only a few counts. Antigen unknown. It was through 5'RACE template switching that TCR cDNA was made, with a universal primer site and UMIs added. From the 5' RACE reads, TCRdb called clonotypes with MiXCR, one entry per CDR3 protein. This table holds around 400,000 distinct CDR3 sequences, under 14% found once. V usage is TRBV7-6 and J usage is TRBJ2-3; 7 bases line up with TRBD2. The TCR was taken from a man in his late teens or twenties who received the YFV17D yellow fever vaccine. This specimen consisted of PBMCs, obtained on the day of the first yellow fever vaccination. As DNA, the CDR3 is TGTGCCAGCAGCTTTCCAGTCGGTGTGCTGGGAGGGAGGACAGATACGCAGTATTTT. Its translation is CASSFPVGVLGGRTDTQYF.